The 4 T cell receptor beta chains in this list originate from one sample, sequenced in a study of cytomegalovirus exposure and HLA in healthy donors. PCR employed 60 Vbeta and 13 Jbeta primers. Profiled with immunoSEQ multiplex PCR; TCRdb holds only in-frame clones, not every one. The data show some 69,000 clones, under 80% seen once. Specimen: PBMCs. The receptors derive from a male donor in good health and CMV-seropositive.

V and J are TRBV19 and TRBJ2-1; D might be TRBD2 (5 bases). With 1 base removed from V and 0 bases from J, the gap between germline ends came to 13 bases. Germline-derived CDR1 and CDR2 are LNHDA and SQIVND (reference sequence). CDR3 size: 17 residues. CDR3 nucleotide sequence: TGTGCCAGTAGTATAGGAGGTAGCGCTTACTCCTACAATGAGCAGTTCTTC. Encoded protein: CASSIGGSAYSYNEQFF. Supplemented by reference TRBV19 and TRBJ2-1, the full variable domain reads DGGITQSPKYLFRKEGQNVTLSCEQNLNHDAMYWYRQDPGQGLRLIYYSQIVNDFQKGDIAEGYSVSREKKESFPLTVTSAQKNPTAFYLCASSIGGSAYSYNEQFFGPGTRLTVL.

The rearrangement links TRBV6-5 to TRBJ2-7; D perhaps matches TRBD1 (5 bases). CDR3 length: 14 amino acids. The germline V gene has CDR1 MNHEY and CDR2 SVGAGI. The V gene lost 2 bases and the J gene lost 0 bases, with 8 bases spanning the gap. The CDR3 sequence is CASSYSRASYEQYF. The CDR3 nucleotides read TGTGCCAGCAGTTACAGCAGGGCCTCCTACGAGCAGTACTTC.

The chain has TRBV4-2 and TRBJ2-3; maybe TRBD1 (6 bases). Germline loops: CDR1 LGHNA, CDR2 YNFKEQ. Trimming took 1 base from V and 0 from J, leaving 8 bases between them. CDR3 length: 15 residues. CDR3 sequence (DNA): TGTGCCAGCAGCCAAGGGGGACAAAGCACAGATACGCAGTATTTT. It is translated as CASSQGGQSTDTQYF.

This clone has a handful of counts. The V call is TRBV2, the J call TRBJ2-7, with TRBD1 identical over 7 bases. J gave up 4 bases and V 6 bases, and 9 bases lay outside the gene matches. CDR3 length equals 14 residues. The germline gives CDR1 SNHLY, CDR2 FYNNEI. The CDR3 DNA reads as TGTGCCAGCAGAGGGACAGTCCTTGGATACGAGCAGTACTTC. This codes for CASRGTVLGYEQYF. The complete variable domain, with remaining parts taken from reference TRBV2 and TRBJ2-7, reads EPEVTQTPSHQVTQMGQEVILRCVPISNHLYFYWYRQILGQKVEFLVSFYNNEISEKSEIFDDQFSVERPDGSNFTLKIRSTKLEDSAMYFCASRGTVLGYEQYFGPGTRLTVT.